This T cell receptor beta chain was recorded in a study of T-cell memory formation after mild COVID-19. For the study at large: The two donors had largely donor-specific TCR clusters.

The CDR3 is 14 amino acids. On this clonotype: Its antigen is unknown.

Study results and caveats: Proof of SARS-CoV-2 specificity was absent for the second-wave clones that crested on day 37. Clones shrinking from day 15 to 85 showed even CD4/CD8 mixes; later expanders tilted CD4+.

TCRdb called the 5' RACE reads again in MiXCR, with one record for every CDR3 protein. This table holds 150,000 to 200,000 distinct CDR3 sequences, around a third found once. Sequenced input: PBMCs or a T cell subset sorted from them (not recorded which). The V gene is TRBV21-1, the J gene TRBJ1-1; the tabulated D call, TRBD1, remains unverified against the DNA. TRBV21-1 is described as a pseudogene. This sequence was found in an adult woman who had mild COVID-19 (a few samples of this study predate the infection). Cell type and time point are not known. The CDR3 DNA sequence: TGTGCCAGCAGCAAAGAAGGGGGGAGGACTGAAGCTTTCTTT. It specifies CASSKEGGRTEAFF.